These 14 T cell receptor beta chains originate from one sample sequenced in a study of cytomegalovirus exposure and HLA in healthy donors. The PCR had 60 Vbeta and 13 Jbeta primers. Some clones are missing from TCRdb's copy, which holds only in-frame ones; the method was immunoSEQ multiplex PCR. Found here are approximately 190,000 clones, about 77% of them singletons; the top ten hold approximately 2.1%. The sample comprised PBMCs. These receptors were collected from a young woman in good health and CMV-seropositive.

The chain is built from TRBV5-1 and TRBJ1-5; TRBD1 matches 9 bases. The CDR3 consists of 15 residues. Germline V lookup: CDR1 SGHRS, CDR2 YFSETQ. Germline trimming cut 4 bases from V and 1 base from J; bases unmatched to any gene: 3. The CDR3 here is CASSEGQGSNQPQHF. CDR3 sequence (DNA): TGCGCCAGCAGCGAGGGACAGGGAAGCAATCAGCCCCAGCATTTT.

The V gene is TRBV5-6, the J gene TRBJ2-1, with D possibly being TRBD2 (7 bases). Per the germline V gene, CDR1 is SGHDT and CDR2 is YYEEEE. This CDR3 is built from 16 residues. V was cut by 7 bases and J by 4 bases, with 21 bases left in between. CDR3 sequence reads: CASSRKGGGPYNEQFF. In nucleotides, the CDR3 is TGTGCCAGCTCCCGTAAGGGGGGGGGCCCGTACAATGAGCAGTTCTTC.

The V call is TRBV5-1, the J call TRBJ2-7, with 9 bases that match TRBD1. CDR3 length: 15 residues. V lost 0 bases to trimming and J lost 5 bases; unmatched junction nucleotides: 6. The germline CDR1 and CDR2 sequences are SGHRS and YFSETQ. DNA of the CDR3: TGCGCCAGCAGCTTGGAACCGGGGACAGGGCACGAGCAGTACTTC. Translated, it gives CASSLEPGTGHEQYF.

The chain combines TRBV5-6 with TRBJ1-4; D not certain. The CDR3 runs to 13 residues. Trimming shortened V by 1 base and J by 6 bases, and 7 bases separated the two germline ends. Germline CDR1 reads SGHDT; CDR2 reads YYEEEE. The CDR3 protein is CASSLWADEKLFF. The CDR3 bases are TGTGCCAGCAGCTTGTGGGCAGATGAAAAACTGTTTTTT.

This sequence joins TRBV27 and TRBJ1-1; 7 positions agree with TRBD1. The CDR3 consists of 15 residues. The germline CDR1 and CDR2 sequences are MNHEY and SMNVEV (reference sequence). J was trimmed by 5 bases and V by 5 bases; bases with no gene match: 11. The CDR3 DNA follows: TGTGCCAGCAGTACCAGCCAGGGGGTGCGGACTGAAGCTTTCTTT. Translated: CASSTSQGVRTEAFF.

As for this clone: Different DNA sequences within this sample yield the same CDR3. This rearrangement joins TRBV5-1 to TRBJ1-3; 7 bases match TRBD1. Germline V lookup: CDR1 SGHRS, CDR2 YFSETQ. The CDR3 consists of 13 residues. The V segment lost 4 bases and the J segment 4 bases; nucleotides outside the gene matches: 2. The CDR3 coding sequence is TGCGCCAGCAGCCTGGGACAGGGAAACACCATATATTTT. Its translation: CASSLGQGNTIYF.

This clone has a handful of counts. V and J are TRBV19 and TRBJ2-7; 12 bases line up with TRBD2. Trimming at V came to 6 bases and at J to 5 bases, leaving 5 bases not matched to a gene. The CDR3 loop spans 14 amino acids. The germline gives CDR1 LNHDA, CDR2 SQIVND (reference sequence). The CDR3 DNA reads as TGTGCCAGTAGCCCGACTAGCGGGAGTCACGAGCAGTACTTC. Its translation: CASSPTSGSHEQYF.

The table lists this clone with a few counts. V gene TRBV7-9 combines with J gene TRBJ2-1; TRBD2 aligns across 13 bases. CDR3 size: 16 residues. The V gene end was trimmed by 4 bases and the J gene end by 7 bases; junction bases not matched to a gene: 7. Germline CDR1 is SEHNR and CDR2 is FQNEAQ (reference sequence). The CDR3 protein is CASSSPGLAGFNEQFF. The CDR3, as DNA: TGTGCCAGCAGCTCACCGGGACTAGCGGGGTTTAATGAGCAGTTCTTC.

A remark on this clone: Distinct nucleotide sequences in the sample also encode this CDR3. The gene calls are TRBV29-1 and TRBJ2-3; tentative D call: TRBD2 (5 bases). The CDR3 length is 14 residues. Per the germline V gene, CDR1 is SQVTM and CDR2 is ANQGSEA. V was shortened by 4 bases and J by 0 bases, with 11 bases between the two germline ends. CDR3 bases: TGCAGCGTTGGGGCGGGTGCTAGCACAGATACGCAGTATTTT. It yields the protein CSVGAGASTDTQYF.

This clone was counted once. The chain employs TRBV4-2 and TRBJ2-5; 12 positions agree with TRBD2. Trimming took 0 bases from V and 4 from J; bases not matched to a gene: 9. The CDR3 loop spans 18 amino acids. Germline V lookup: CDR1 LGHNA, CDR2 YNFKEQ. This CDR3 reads CASSQDASGRAEGETQYF. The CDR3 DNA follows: TGTGCCAGCAGCCAAGACGCTAGCGGGAGGGCCGAGGGAGAGACCCAGTACTTC.

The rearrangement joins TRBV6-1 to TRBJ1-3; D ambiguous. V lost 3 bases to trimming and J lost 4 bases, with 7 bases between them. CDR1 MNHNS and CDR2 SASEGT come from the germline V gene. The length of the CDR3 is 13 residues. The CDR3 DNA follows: TGTGCCAGCAGTGAGGCCCACGGAAACACCATATATTTT. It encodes CASSEAHGNTIYF.

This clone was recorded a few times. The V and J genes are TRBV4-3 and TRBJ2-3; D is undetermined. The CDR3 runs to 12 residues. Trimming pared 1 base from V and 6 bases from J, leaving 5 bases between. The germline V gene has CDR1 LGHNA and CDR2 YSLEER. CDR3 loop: CASSQVGDTQYF. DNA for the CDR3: TGCGCCAGCAGCCAAGTGGGCGATACGCAGTATTTT.

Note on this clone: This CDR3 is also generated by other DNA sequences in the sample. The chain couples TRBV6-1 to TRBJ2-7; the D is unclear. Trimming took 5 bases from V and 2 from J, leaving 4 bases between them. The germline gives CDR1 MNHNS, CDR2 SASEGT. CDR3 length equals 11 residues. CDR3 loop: CASSQTYEQYF. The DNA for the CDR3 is TGTGCCAGCAGTCAGACCTACGAGCAGTACTTC.

DNA of the CDR3: TGTGCCAGCAGCTTGGAGGAGAGCTATGGCTACACCTTC. Amino acid sequence: CASSLEESYGYTF. This sequence joins TRBV5-6 and TRBJ1-2; D is unclear. The germline V gene encodes CDR1 SGHDT and CDR2 YYEEEE. The germline V and J ends were trimmed by 0 bases and 4 bases, with 7 bases remaining between them. The CDR3 contains 13 residues. Supplemented by reference TRBV5-6 and TRBJ1-2, the full variable domain reads DAGVTQSPTHLIKTRGQQVTLRCSPKSGHDTVSWYQQALGQGPQFIFQYYEEEERQRGNFPDRFSGHQFPNYSSELNVNALLLGDSALYLCASSLEESYGYTFGSGTRLTVV.